Sequencing of this TCR beta chain was carried out in a study of blood T cell repertoires in COVID-19. V dropped 0 bases and J dropped 4 bases, with 10 bases sitting between them. The CDR3 runs 14 residues. Germline V CDR1 and CDR2: SGHVS, FQNEAQ. Sequencing used immunoSEQ multiplex PCR; TCRdb keeps in-frame clones, though not all of them. The sample records 150,000 or so clones, roughly 88% being singletons. The clonotype comes from an older woman with acute or convalescent COVID-19. The sample consisted of peripheral blood. V usage is TRBV7-8 and J usage is TRBJ2-7, with D perhaps TRBD2 (6 bases). The CDR3: CASSLAAGIYEQYF. CDR3 sequence (DNA): TGTGCCAGCAGCTTAGCCGCGGGGATATACGAGCAGTACTTC.